This T cell receptor (beta chain) appears in the sequencing data of a study of blood T cell repertoires in COVID-19. CDR1 and CDR2 (germline): LGHNA, YNFKEQ. The CDR3 sequence is 15 residues long. Trimming left V 2 bases short and J 1 base short, with 9 bases between. In the study's own analysis: Cell counts per sample came from amplifying reference gene primers. Data came from immunoSEQ multiplex PCR; TCRdb stores just in-frame clones and leaves some out. V, J and clone size reflect that table, while D and trimming were determined from the DNA. Of roughly 81,000 clones in the sample, approximately 89% are singletons; the top ten hold 12%.

This TCR was sampled from a man aged 70 or older with active or convalescent COVID-19. This chain connects TRBV4-2 to TRBJ1-5; D is ambiguous. The specimen was peripheral blood. The CDR3: CASSQLAESNQPQHF. In DNA, the CDR3 is TGTGCCAGCAGCCAATTAGCAGAGAGCAATCAGCCCCAGCATTTT.